The clone carrying this TCR beta chain was picked up one time. Using unique molecular identifiers, the investigators prepared the TCRbeta library. Via MiXCR, TCRdb re-called the PCR reads, giving one row per CDR3 protein. This repertoire shows a few hundred thousand distinct CDR3 sequences, about 14% found once; its top ten account for roughly 4.3%. This sample is part of a study of T-cell reconstitution after alpha-beta-depleted transplantation in children. Trimming removed 5 bases from V and 5 bases from J, with 17 bases in between. The CDR3 runs to 15 residues. CDR1 and CDR2 from the germline V gene are SGHKS and YYEKEE (reference sequence).

V and J are TRBV5-5 and TRBJ2-1; D could derive from TRBD1 or TRBD2 (5 bases each). Sequencing was performed on PBMCs, taken from the stem cell graft. The receptor was isolated from a human donor who donated a stem cell graft to a child with Fanconi anemia. The CDR3 DNA is TGTGCCAGCAGTTCGACGGGACGGCTCCACAATGAGCAGTTCTTC. Protein product: CASSSTGRLHNEQFF. Together with reference TRBV5-5 and TRBJ2-1, the CDR3 gives the full variable domain: DAGVTQSPTHLIKTRGQQVTLRCSPISGHKSVSWYQQVLGQGPQFIFQYYEKEERGRGNFPDRFSARQFPNYSSELNVNALLLGDSALYLCASSSTGRLHNEQFFGPGTRLTVL.